Shown below are 5 T cell receptor beta chains from a single sample sequenced in a study of blood T cell repertoires in COVID-19. The table came from immunoSEQ multiplex PCR; TCRdb's copy has only in-frame clones and leaves some out. The sample includes over 70,000 clones, 85% seen only once; the top ten take roughly 11%. The sample taken for sequencing was peripheral blood. These receptors all stem from a man in his sixties with COVID-19, enrolled during active disease.

The sample holds a few counts of this clone. The chain joins TRBV5-1 to TRBJ2-4; the match to TRBD2 covers 16 bases. Trimming removed 6 bases from V and 2 bases from J; junction bases left unmatched: 8. Per the germline V gene, CDR1 is SGHRS and CDR2 is YFSETQ. The CDR3 contains 18 residues. The CDR3 region is CASTAGLAGGRSKNIQYF. DNA of the CDR3: TGCGCCAGCACCGCGGGACTAGCGGGGGGGCGGTCCAAAAACATTCAGTACTTC.

This CDR3 is CASSLSISGEQYF. CDR3 nucleotides: TGTGCCAGCAGTTTATCGATCAGCGGGGAGCAGTACTTC. The genes are TRBV27 and TRBJ2-7, with D possibly TRBD2 on 6 matching bases. In germline, CDR1 is MNHEY, CDR2 SMNVEV (reference sequence). The V gene lost 0 bases and the J gene lost 7 bases, with 10 bases spanning the gap. The CDR3 runs to 13 residues.

This clone was seen a single time. The chain links TRBV5-1 to TRBJ2-7, with 8 bases aligning to TRBD1. V lost 3 bases, J lost 7 bases, and 15 bases stayed unmatched. The CDR3 is 16 amino acids. CDR1 is SGHRS and CDR2 is YFSETQ in the germline V gene. The CDR3 protein is CASSWGSGGSLREQYF. CDR3 DNA: TGCGCCAGCAGCTGGGGATCAGGGGGCTCCCTAAGGGAGCAGTACTTC.

The gene calls are TRBV3-1 (or the pseudogene TRBV3-2) and TRBJ1-3; D is unresolved. Per germline, CDR1 LGHDT and CDR2 YNNKEL (reference sequence). V was trimmed by 0 bases and J by 0 bases, leaving 9 bases between them. This CDR3 is built from 16 residues. The CDR3, as DNA: TGTGCCAGCAGCCAAGATATAGAGAGCTCTGGAAACACCATATATTTT. Translation gives CASSQDIESSGNTIYF.

This CDR3 is CASTDRGYEQYF. CDR3 DNA sequence: TGTGCCAGCACCGACAGGGGGTACGAGCAGTACTTC. The V and J genes are TRBV28 and TRBJ2-7; TRBD1 matches at 9 bases. V shed 7 bases, J shed 4 bases, and the junction held 2 bases outside the gene matches. The CDR3 consists of 12 residues. Germline V gene lookup returns CDR1 MDHEN and CDR2 SYDVKM. Using reference TRBV28 and TRBJ2-7 for the parts outside the CDR3, the full variable domain is DVKVTQSSRYLVKRTGEKVFLECVQDMDHENMFWYRQDPGLGLRLIYFSYDVKMKEKGDIPEGYSVSREKKERFSLILESASTNQTSMYLCASTDRGYEQYFGPGTRLTVT.